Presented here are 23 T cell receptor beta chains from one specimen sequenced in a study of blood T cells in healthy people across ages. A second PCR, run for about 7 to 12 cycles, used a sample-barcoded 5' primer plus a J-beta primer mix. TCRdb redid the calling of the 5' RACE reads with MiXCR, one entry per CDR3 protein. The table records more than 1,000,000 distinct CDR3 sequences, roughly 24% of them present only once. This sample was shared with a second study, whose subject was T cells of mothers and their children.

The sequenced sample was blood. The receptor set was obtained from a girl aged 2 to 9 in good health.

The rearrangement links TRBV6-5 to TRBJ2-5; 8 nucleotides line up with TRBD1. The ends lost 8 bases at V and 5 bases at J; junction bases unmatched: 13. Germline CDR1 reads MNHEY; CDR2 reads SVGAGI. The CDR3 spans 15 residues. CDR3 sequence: CASGPGTGLIETQYF. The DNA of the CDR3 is TGTGCCAGCGGACCTGGGACAGGACTGATCGAGACCCAGTACTTC.

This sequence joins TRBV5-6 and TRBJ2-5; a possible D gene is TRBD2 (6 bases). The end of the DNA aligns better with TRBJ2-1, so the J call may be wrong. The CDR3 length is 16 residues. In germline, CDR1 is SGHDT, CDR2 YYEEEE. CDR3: CASSGGGKDLYNEQFF. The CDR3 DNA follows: TGTGCCAGCAGTGGTGGGGGGAAAGACTTGTACAATGAGCAGTTCTTC.

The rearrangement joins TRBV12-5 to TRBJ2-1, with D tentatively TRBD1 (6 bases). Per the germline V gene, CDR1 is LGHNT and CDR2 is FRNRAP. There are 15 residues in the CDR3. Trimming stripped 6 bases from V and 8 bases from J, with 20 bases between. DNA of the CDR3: TGTGCTAGTGGCACAGGGATCCCAAGCTCCGATGAGCAGTTCTTC. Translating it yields CASGTGIPSSDEQFF. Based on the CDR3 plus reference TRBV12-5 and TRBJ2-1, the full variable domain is DARVTQTPRHKVTEMGQEVTMRCQPILGHNTVFWYRQTMMQGLELLAYFRNRAPLDDSGMPKDRFSAEMPDATLATLKIQPSEPRDSAVYFCASGTGIPSSDEQFFGPGTRLTVL.

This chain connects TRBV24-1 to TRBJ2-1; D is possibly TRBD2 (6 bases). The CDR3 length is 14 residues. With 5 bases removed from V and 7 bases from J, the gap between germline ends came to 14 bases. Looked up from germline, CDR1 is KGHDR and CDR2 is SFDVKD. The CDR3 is CATSAWGEGNEQFF. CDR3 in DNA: TGTGCCACCAGTGCTTGGGGGGAAGGAAATGAGCAGTTCTTC.

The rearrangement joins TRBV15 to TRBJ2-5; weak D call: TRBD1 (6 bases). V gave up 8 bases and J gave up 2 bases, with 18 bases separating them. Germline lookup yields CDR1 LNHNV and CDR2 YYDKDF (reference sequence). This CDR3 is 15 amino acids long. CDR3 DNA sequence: TGTGCCACCCGTAACCCGGAGACAGGACAAGAGACCCAGTACTTC. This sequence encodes CATRNPETGQETQYF.

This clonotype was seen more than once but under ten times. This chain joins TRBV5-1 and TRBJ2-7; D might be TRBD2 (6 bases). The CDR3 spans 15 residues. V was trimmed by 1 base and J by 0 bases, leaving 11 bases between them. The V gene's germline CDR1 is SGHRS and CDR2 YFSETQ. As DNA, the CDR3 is TGCGCCAGCAGCTTGCTTGACGGGAGCTCCTACGAGCAGTACTTC. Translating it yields CASSLLDGSSYEQYF. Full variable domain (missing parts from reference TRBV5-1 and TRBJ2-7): KAGVTQTPRYLIKTRGQQVTLSCSPISGHRSVSWYQQTPGQGLQFLFEYFSETQRNKGNFPGRFSGRQFSNSRSEMNVSTLELGDSALYLCASSLLDGSSYEQYFGPGTRLTVT.

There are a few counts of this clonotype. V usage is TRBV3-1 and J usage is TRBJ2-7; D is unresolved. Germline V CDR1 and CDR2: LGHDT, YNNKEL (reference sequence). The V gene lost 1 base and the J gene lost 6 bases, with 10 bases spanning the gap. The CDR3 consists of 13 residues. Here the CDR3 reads CASSQVSVGEQYF. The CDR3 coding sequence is TGTGCCAGCAGCCAAGTGTCCGTTGGCGAGCAGTACTTC.

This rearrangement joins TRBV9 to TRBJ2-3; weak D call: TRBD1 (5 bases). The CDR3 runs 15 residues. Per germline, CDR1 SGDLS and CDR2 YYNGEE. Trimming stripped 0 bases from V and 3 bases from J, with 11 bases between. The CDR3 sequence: CASSVVLGVTDTQYF. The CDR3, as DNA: TGTGCCAGCAGCGTAGTATTAGGGGTGACAGATACGCAGTATTTT.

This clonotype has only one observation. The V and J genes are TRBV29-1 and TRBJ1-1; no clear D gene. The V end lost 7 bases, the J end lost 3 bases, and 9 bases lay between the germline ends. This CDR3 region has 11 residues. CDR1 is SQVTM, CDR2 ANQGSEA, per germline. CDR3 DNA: TGCAGCGCCGGCGCCGACACTGAAGCTTTCTTT. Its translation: CSAGADTEAFF.

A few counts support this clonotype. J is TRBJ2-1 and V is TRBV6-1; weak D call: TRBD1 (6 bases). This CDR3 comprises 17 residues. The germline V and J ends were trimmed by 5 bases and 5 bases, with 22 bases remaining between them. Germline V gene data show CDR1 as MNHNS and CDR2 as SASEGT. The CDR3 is CASSIRTTGIVDNEQFF. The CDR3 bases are TGTGCCAGCAGTATCCGGACCACAGGGATTGTCGACAATGAGCAGTTCTTC.

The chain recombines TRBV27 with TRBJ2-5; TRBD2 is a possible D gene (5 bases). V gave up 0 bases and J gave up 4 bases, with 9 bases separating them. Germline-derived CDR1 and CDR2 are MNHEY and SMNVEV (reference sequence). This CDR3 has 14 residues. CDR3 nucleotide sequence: TGTGCCAGCAGTTTATCGTTCGGAGGAGAGACCCAGTACTTC. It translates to CASSLSFGGETQYF.

This CDR3 is CASSMSQLTDYSNQPQHF. The DNA of the CDR3 is TGTGCCAGCAGTATGAGTCAACTGACAGATTATAGCAATCAGCCCCAGCATTTT. The chain combines TRBV12-3 or TRBV12-4 with TRBJ1-5; possible D gene TRBD1, 5 bases. The CDR3 covers 18 residues. V gave up 5 bases and J gave up 0 bases, with 20 bases separating them.

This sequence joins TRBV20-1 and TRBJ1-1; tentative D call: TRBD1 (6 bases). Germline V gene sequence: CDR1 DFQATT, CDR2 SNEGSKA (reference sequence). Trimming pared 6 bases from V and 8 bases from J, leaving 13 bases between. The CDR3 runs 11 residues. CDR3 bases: TGCAGTGCAACAACAGGGATAGAAGCTTTCTTT. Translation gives CSATTGIEAFF.

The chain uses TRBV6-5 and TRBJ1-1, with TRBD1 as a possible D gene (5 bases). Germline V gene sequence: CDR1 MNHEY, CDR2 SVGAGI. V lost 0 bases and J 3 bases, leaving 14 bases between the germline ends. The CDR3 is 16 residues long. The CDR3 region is CASSYSTRVGDTEAFF. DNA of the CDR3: TGTGCCAGCAGTTACTCGACGAGGGTAGGGGACACTGAAGCTTTCTTT.

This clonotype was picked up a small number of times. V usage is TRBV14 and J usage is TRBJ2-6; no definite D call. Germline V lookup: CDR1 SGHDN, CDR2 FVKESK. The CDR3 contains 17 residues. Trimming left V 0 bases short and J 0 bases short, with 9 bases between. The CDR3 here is CASSQDPIPSGANVLTF. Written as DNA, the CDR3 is TGTGCCAGCAGCCAAGATCCCATCCCCTCTGGGGCCAACGTCCTGACTTTC.

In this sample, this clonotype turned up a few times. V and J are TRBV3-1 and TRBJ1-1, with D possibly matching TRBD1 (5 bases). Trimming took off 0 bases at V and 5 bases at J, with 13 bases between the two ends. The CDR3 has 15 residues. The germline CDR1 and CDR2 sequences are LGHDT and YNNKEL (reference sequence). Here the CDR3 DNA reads TGTGCCAGCAGCCAAGAACCCGGGGCAGGGACTGAAGCTTTCTTT. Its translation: CASSQEPGAGTEAFF.

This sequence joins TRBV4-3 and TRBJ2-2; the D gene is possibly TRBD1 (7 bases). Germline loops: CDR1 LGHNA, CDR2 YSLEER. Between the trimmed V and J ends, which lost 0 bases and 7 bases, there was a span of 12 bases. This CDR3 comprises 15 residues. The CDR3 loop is CASSQDRGEGGELFF. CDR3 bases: TGCGCCAGCAGCCAAGACAGGGGGGAAGGCGGGGAGCTGTTTTTT.

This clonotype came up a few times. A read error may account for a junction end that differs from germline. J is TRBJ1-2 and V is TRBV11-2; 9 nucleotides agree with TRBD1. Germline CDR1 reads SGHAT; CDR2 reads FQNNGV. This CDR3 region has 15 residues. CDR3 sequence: CASSSETGGDYGNTF. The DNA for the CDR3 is TGTGCCAGCAGCTCGGAAACAGGGGGCGACTATGGCAACACCTTC.

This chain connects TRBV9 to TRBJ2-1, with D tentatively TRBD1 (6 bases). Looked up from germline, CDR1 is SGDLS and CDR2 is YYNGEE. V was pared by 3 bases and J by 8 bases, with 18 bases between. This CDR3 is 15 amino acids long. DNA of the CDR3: TGTGCCAGCAGCGGATCCGGGACAACATTCGATGAGCAGTTCTTC. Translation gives CASSGSGTTFDEQFF.

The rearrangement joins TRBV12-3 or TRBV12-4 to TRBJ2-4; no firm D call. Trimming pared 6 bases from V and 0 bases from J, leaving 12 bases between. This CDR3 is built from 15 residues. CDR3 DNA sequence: TGTGCCAGCAGCGAAGGATTGGGAGCCAAAAACATTCAGTACTTC. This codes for CASSEGLGAKNIQYF.

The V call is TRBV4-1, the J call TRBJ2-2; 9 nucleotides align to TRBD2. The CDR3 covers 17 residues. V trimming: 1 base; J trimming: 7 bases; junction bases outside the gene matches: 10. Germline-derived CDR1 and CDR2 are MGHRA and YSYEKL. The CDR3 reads CASSQVVAGGPSGELFF. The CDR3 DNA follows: TGCGCCAGCAGCCAAGTCGTCGCGGGGGGGCCCAGCGGGGAGCTGTTTTTT.

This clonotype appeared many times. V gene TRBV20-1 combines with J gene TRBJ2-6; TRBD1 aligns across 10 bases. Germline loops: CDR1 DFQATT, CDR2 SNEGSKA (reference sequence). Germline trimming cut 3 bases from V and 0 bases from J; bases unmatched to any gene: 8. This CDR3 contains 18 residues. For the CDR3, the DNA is TGCAGTGCTAGTAACAGACAGGGGGCTTACTCTGGGGCCAACGTCCTGACTTTC. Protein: CSASNRQGAYSGANVLTF.

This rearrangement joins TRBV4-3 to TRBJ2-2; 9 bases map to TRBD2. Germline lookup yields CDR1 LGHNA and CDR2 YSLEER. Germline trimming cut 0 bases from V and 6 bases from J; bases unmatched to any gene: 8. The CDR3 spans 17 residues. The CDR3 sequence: CASSQDLGLAMAGELFF. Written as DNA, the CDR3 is TGCGCCAGCAGCCAAGATTTGGGACTAGCAATGGCCGGGGAGCTGTTTTTT.